One sample yielded the 3 T cell receptor beta chains listed below, sequenced in a study of blood T cell repertoires in COVID-19. TCRdb's table, derived via immunoSEQ multiplex PCR, lists solely in-frame clones and lacks some. The sample has some 390,000 clones; roughly 86% are singletons. The sample comprised peripheral blood. These receptors were collected from a human donor in a cohort sampled during active COVID-19.

The chain recombines TRBV10-3 with TRBJ2-1, with D possibly TRBD2 on 5 matching bases. The CDR3 loop spans 13 amino acids. V was shortened by 4 bases and J by 8 bases, with 12 bases between the two germline ends. Germline V gives CDR1 ENHRY, CDR2 SYGVKD. CDR3 sequence reads: CAISAGLSDEQFF. Written as DNA, the CDR3 is TGTGCCATCAGTGCGGGCCTTAGCGATGAGCAGTTCTTC.

V usage is TRBV6-5 and J usage is TRBJ2-1; 7 bases match TRBD2. CDR3 size: 13 residues. V lost 0 bases to trimming and J lost 13 bases; unmatched junction nucleotides: 6. CDR1 MNHEY and CDR2 SVGAGI come from the germline V gene. The CDR3 is CASSYSPGREQFF. CDR3 nucleotide sequence: TGTGCCAGCAGTTACTCACCAGGGAGGGAACAGTTCTTC.

This clone was seen a handful of times. The J gene is TRBJ2-2, the V gene TRBV29-1; 7 nucleotides match TRBD2. CDR1 and CDR2 (germline): SQVTM, ANQGSEA. Trimming cost V 7 bases and J 4 bases; bases outside gene matches: 12. The CDR3 sequence is 15 residues long. CDR3 loop: CSALSSGGSTGELFF. The DNA for the CDR3 is TGCAGCGCCCTTTCGTCGGGAGGAAGCACCGGGGAGCTGTTTTTT.